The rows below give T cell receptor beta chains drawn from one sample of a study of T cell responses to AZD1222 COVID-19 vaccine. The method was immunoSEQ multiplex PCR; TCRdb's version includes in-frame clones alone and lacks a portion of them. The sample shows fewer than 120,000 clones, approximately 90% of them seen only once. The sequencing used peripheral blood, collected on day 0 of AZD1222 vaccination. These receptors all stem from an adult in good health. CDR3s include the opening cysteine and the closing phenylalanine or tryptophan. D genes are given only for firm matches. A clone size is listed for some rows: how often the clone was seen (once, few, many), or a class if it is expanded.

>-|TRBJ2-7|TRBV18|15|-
CASSSFDSGPHEQYF
TGTGCCAGCTCATCCTTCGACAGTGGACCCCACGAGCAGTACTTC
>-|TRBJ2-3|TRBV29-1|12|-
CSVEEWADTQYF
TGCAGCGTTGAAGAGTGGGCAGATACGCAGTATTTT
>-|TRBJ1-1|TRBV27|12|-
CASKLGATEAFF
TGTGCCAGCAAGCTCGGGGCTACTGAAGCTTTCTTT
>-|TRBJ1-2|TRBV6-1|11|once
CASSEVGWRTF
TGTGCCAGCAGTGAAGTCGGGTGGCGCACCTTC
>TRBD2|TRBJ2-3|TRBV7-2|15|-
CASSSTDLRSGGQYF
TGTGCCAGCAGTTCCACGGACCTCCGCTCGGGGGGGCAGTATTTT
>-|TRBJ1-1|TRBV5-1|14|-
CASSLTSMNTEAFF
TGCGCCAGCAGCTTGACATCCATGAACACTGAAGCTTTCTTT
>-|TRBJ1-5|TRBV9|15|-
CASSEGPGGNQPQHF
TGTGCCAGCAGCGAGGGCCCGGGAGGGAATCAGCCCCAGCATTTT
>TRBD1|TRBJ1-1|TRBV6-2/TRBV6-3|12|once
CASSDRGRVTFF
TGTGCCAGCAGTGACAGGGGGCGCGTAACTTTCTTT
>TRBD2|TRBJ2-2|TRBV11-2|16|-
CASSLQSSGATGELFF
TGTGCCAGCAGCTTACAGTCTAGCGGGGCCACCGGGGAGCTGTTTTTT
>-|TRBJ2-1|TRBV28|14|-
CASRPQTHYNEQFF
TGTGCCAGCAGGCCCCAGACACACTACAATGAGCAGTTCTTC
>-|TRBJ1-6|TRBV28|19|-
CASIPGRGEPSSYNSPLHF
TGTGCCAGCATTCCCGGACGGGGGGAGCCCAGCTCCTATAATTCACCCCTCCACTTT
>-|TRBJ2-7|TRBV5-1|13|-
CASSGGDSYEQYF
TGCGCCAGCAGTGGTGGTGACTCCTACGAGCAGTACTTC
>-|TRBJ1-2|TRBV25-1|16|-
CASSDHPGTGLYGYTF
TGTGCCAGCAGTGACCATCCCGGGACGGGCTTGTATGGCTACACCTTC
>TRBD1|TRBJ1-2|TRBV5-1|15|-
CASSLTAGGGYGYTF
TGCGCCAGCAGCTTGACGGCAGGGGGAGGGTATGGCTACACCTTC
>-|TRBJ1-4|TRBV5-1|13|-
CASSLGRDEKLFF
TGCGCCAGCAGCCTGGGACGAGATGAAAAACTGTTTTTT
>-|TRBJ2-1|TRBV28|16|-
CASSPLSSGGYNEQFF
TGTGCCAGCAGTCCACTTTCGAGTGGGGGTTACAATGAGCAGTTCTTC
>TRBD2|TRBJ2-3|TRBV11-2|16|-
CASSFALAGNTDTQYF
TGTGCCAGCAGCTTTGCACTAGCGGGTAACACAGATACGCAGTATTTT
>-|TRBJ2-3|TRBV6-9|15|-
CASSLTGYNTDTQYF
TGTGCCAGCAGTTTGACAGGCTACAACACAGATACGCAGTATTTT
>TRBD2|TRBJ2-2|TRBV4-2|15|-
CASSQGREGLGELFF
TGTGCCAGCAGCCAGGGCCGGGAGGGCCTCGGGGAGCTGTTTTTT
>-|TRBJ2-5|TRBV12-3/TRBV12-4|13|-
CASNTRMGETQYF
TGTGCCAGCAATACTAGGATGGGGGAGACCCAGTACTTC
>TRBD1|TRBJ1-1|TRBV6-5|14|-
CASRQDRANTEAFF
TGTGCCAGCAGACAAGACAGGGCGAACACTGAAGCTTTCTTT
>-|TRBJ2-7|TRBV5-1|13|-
CASSLEQPYEQYF
TGCGCCAGCAGCTTGGAACAGCCCTACGAGCAGTACTTC
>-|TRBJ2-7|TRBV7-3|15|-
CASSPRAGPSYEQYF
TGTGCCAGCAGCCCCAGGGCCGGTCCCTCCTACGAGCAGTACTTC
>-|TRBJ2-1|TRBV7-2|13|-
CASSPGSYNEQFF
TGTGCCAGCAGCCCCGGGTCATACAATGAGCAGTTCTTC
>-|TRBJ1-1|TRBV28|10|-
CASSRMRAFF
TGTGCCAGCAGTAGAATGCGAGCTTTCTTT
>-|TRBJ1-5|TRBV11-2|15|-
CASSLTSARDQPQHF
TGTGCCAGCAGCTTAACTTCGGCGAGGGATCAGCCCCAGCATTTT
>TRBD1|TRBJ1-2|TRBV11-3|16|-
CASSLGTGALKYGYTF
TGTGCCAGCAGCTTGGGGACAGGGGCGCTAAAATATGGCTACACCTTC
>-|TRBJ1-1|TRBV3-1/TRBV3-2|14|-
CASSQDTSGAEAFF
TGTGCCAGCAGCCAAGACACTTCGGGGGCTGAAGCTTTCTTT
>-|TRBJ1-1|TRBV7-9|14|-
CASSLAQENTEAFF
TGTGCCAGCAGCTTAGCGCAGGAAAACACTGAAGCTTTCTTT
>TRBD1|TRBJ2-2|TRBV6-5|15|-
CASSTQGAMVGELFF
TGTGCCAGCAGTACCCAGGGGGCAATGGTCGGGGAGCTGTTTTTT
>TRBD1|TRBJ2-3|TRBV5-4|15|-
CASSPGQGRTDTQYF
TGTGCCAGCAGCCCGGGACAGGGACGCACAGATACGCAGTATTTT
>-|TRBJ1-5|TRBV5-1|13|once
CASSLGLNQPQHF
TGCGCCAGCAGCTTGGGACTAAATCAGCCCCAGCATTTT
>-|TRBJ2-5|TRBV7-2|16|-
CASSPWAGQYQETQYF
TGTGCCAGCAGCCCCTGGGCAGGGCAATACCAAGAGACCCAGTACTTC
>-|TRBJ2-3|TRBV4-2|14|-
CASSQAGGAPTQYF
TGTGCCAGCAGCCAAGCTGGGGGGGCCCCTACGCAGTATTTT
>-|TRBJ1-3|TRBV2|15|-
CASGPWEGDGNTIYF
TGTGCCAGCGGACCCTGGGAGGGAGATGGAAACACCATATATTTT
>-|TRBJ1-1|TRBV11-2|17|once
CASSPNRYFRGNTEAFF
TGTGCCAGCAGCCCGAACAGGTATTTCAGAGGGAACACTGAAGCTTTCTTT
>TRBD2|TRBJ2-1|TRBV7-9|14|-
CASSSLAAYNEQFF
TGTGCCAGCAGCTCTCTAGCGGCATACAATGAGCAGTTCTTC
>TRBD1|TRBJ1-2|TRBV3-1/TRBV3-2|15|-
CASSPLALGQDGYTF
TGTGCCAGCAGCCCCCTGGCCCTAGGACAGGATGGCTACACCTTC
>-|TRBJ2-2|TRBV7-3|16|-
CASSLFGTLNTGELFF
TGTGCCAGCAGCCTCTTCGGGACTTTGAACACCGGGGAGCTGTTTTTT
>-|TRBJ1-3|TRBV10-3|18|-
CAISDLVLTLFSGNTIYF
TGTGCCATCAGCGATCTAGTTTTGACACTGTTCTCTGGAAACACCATATATTTT
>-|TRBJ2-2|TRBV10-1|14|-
CASSVSRLTGELFF
TGCGCCAGCAGTGTCAGCAGACTCACCGGGGAGCTGTTTTTT
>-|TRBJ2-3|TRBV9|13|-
CASSVGFTDTQYF
TGTGCCAGCAGCGTGGGCTTCACAGATACGCAGTATTTT
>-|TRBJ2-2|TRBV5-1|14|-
CASSLGNSTGELFF
TGCGCCAGCAGCTTAGGGAACTCTACCGGGGAGCTGTTTTTT
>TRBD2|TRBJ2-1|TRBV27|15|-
CASSPTSGRYNEQFF
TGTGCCAGCAGCCCGACTAGCGGGCGTTACAATGAGCAGTTCTTC
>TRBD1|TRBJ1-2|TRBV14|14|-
CASSQDRERGGYTF
TGTGCCAGCAGCCAGGACAGGGAACGAGGTGGCTACACCTTC
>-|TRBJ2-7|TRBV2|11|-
CASSDGGSQYF
TGTGCCAGCAGTGATGGGGGGTCGCAGTACTTC
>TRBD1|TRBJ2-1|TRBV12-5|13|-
CASGGGVINEQFF
TGTGCTAGTGGAGGGGGCGTAATCAATGAGCAGTTCTTC
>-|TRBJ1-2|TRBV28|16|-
CASSLWSRGSHYGYTF
TGTGCCAGCAGTTTATGGAGCCGGGGGTCGCACTATGGCTACACCTTC
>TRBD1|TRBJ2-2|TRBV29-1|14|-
CSVVGDRGTGELFF
TGCAGCGTTGTAGGGGACAGGGGAACCGGGGAGCTGTTTTTT
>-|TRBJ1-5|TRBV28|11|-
CASRGYQPQHF
TGTGCCAGCAGGGGGTATCAGCCCCAGCATTTT
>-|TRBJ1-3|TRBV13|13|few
CASSHAAGNTIYF
TGTGCCAGCAGCCACGCAGCGGGAAACACCATATATTTT
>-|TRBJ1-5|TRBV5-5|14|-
CASSHSGDDQPQHF
TGTGCCAGCAGCCACTCAGGGGACGATCAGCCCCAGCATTTT
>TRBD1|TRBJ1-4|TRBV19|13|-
CAAGGPTNEKLFF
TGTGCCGCAGGGGGACCAACTAATGAAAAACTGTTTTTT
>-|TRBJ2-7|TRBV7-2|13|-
CASSPNSPYEQYF
TGTGCCAGCAGCCCTAACAGCCCCTACGAGCAGTACTTC
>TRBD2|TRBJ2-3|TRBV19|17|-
CASSISPSGSVVDTQYF
TGTGCCAGTAGTATAAGTCCTAGCGGGAGTGTGGTAGATACGCAGTATTTT
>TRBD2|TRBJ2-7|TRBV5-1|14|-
CASNGLAGGYEQYF
TGCGCCAGCAACGGACTAGCGGGGGGCTACGAGCAGTACTTC
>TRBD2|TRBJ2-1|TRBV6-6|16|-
CASALQDTSDGNEQFF
TGTGCCAGCGCCCTCCAAGATACTAGCGATGGGAATGAGCAGTTCTTC